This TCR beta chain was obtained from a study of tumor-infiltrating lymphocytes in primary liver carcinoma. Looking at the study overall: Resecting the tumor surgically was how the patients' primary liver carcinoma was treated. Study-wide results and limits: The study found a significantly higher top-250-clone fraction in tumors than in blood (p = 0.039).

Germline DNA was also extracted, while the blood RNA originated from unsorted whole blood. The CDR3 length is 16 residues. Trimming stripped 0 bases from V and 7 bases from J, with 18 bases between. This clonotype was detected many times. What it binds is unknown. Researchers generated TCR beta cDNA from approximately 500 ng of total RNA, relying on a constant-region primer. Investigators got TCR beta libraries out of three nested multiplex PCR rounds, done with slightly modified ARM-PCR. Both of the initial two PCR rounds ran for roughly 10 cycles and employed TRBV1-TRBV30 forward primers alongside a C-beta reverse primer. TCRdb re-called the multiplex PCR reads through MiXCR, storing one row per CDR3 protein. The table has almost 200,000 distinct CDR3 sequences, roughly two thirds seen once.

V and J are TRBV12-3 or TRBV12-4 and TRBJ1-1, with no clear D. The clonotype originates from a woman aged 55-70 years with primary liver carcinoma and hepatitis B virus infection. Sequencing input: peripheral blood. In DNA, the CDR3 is TGTGCCAGCAGTTTAGCGCGGCCCCCTGACGCGGGTGAAGCTTTCTTT. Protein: CASSLARPPDAGEAFF.